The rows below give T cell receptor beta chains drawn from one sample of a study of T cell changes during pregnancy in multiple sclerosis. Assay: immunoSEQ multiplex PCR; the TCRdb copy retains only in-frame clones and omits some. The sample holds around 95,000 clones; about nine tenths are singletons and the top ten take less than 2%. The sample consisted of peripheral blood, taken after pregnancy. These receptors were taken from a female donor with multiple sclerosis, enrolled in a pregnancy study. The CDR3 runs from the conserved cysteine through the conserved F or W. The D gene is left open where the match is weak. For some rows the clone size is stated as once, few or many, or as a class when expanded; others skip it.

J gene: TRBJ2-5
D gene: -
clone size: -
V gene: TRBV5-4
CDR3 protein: CASNGFSAGGQETQYF
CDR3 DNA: TGTGCCAGTAACGGCTTTTCTGCAGGAGGACAAGAGACCCAGTACTTC

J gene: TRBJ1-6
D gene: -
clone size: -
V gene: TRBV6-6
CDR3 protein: CASSLNRVNSPLHF
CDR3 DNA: TGTGCCAGCAGTTTGAACAGGGTTAATTCACCCCTCCACTTT

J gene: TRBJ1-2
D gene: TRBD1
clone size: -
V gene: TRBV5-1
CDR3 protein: CASSLDGTGDGYTF
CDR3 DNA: TGCGCCAGCAGCTTGGACGGGACAGGAGATGGCTACACCTTC

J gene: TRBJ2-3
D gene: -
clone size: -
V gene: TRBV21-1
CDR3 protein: CASSTGGGRGRDTQYF
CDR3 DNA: TGTGCCAGCAGCACAGGTGGGGGCAGGGGAAGGGATACGCAGTATTTT

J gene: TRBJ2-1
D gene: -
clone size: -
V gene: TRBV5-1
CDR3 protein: CASSLAEAGPSNEQFF
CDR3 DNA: TGCGCCAGCAGCTTGGCCGAGGCGGGGCCGAGTAATGAGCAGTTCTTC

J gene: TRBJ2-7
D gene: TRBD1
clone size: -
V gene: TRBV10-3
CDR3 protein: CATSKIQGALDEQYF
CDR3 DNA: TGTGCCACCAGCAAGATACAGGGGGCGTTGGACGAGCAGTACTTC

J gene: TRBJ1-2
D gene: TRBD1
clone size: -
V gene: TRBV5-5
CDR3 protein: CASGNPRDSNYGYTF
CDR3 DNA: TGTGCCAGCGGAAACCCGAGGGACAGTAACTATGGCTACACCTTC

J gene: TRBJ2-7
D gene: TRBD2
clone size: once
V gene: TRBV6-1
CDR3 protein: CASSGLAGTYEQYF
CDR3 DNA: TGTGCCAGCAGTGGATTAGCGGGCACCTACGAGCAGTACTTC

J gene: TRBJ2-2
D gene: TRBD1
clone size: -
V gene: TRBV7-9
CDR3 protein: CASSLAWDRGLLTGELFF
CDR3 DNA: TGTGCCAGCAGCTTAGCTTGGGACAGGGGCCTTCTCACCGGGGAGCTGTTTTTT

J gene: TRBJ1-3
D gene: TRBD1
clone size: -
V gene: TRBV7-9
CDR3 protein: CASSLGQGGADGNTIYF
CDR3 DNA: TGTGCCAGCAGCTTAGGACAGGGGGGCGCGGATGGAAACACCATATATTTT

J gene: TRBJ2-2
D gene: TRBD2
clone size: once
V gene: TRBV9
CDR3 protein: CASSVSPGLVPRNGELFF
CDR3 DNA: TGTGCCAGCAGCGTTTCCCCGGGACTAGTACCGAGGAACGGGGAGCTGTTTTTT

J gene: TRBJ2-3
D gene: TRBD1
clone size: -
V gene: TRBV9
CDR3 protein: CASSPRTGGFTDTQYF
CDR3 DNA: TGTGCCAGCAGCCCGAGGACAGGGGGCTTTACAGATACGCAGTATTTT

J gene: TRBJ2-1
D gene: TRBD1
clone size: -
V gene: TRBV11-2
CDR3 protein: CASSSRQGYNEQFF
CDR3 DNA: TGTGCCAGCAGCTCCCGACAGGGCTACAATGAGCAGTTCTTC

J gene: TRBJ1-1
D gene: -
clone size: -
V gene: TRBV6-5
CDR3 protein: CASSSGGNTEAFF
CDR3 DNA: TGTGCCAGCAGTTCCGGGGGGAACACTGAAGCTTTCTTT

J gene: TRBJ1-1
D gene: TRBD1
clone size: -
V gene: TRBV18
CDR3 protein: CASSQQQGAFGEAFF
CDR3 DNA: TGTGCCAGCTCACAGCAACAGGGGGCATTTGGTGAAGCTTTCTTT

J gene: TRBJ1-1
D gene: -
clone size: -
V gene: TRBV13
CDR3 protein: CASSLGPPGLRIAEAFF
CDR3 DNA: TGTGCCAGCAGCCTAGGACCTCCGGGACTTAGGATCGCTGAAGCTTTCTTT

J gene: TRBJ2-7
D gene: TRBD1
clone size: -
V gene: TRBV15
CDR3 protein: CATATGGRDEQYF
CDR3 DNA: TGTGCCACCGCCACAGGGGGTAGGGACGAGCAGTACTTC

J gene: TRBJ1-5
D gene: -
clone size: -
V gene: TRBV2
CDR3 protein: CASSESVALGSQAQPQHF
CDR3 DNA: TGTGCCAGCAGTGAATCAGTGGCTTTAGGGAGTCAAGCTCAGCCCCAGCATTTT

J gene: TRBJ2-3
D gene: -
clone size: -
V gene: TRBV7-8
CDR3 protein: CASSSDFTDTQYF
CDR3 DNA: TGTGCCAGCAGCTCGGACTTCACAGATACGCAGTATTTT

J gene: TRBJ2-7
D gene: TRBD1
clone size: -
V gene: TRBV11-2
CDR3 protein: CASSLNAQQGYEQYF
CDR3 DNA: TGTGCCAGCAGCTTAAATGCCCAACAGGGGTACGAGCAGTACTTC

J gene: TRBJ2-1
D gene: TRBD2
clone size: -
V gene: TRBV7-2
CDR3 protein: CASRTTSGGYNEQFF
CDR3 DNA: TGTGCCAGCAGAACGACTAGCGGGGGATACAATGAGCAGTTCTTC

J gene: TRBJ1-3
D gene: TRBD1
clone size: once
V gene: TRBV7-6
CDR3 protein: CASSLGTVPSGNTIYF
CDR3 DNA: TGTGCCAGCAGCTTGGGGACAGTCCCCTCTGGAAACACCATATATTTT

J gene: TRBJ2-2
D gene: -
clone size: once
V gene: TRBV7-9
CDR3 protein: CASSAPTGRTGELFF
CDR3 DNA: TGTGCCAGCAGCGCCCCCACAGGGCGAACCGGGGAGCTGTTTTTT

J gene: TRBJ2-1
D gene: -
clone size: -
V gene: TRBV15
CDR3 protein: CATSSWGGHYNEQFF
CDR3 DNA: TGTGCCACCAGCAGTTGGGGGGGACACTACAATGAGCAGTTCTTC

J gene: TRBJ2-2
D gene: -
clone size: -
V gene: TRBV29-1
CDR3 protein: CSARRLPLGELFF
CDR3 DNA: TGCAGCGCTAGGAGGCTACCATTGGGGGAGCTGTTTTTT

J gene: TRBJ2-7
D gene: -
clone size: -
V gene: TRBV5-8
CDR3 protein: CASSLDLYEQYF
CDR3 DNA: TGTGCCAGCAGCTTGGATCTTTACGAGCAGTACTTC

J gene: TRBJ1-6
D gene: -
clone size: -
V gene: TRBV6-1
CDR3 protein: CASSERPGDNSPLHF
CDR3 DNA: TGTGCCAGCAGTGAACGGCCAGGGGATAATTCACCCCTCCACTTT

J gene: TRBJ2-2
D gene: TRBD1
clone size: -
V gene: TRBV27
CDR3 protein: CASKPSTGTGGSGELFF
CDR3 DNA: TGTGCCAGCAAACCTTCGACCGGGACAGGGGGGTCCGGGGAGCTGTTTTTT

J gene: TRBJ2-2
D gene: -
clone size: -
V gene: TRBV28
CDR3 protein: CASSNSFLEAGELFF
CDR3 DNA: TGTGCCAGCAGCAATTCCTTTCTGGAGGCCGGGGAGCTGTTTTTT

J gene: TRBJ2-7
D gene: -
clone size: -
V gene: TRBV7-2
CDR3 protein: CASSLATGFDYEQYF
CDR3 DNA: TGTGCCAGCAGCTTAGCGACTGGGTTTGACTACGAGCAGTACTTC

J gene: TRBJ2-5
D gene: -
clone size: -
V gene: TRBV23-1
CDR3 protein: CASSQSSGARTIRETQYF
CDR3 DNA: TGCGCCAGCAGTCAATCATCTGGGGCGCGGACCATTCGAGAGACCCAGTACTTC